This paragraph reports one T cell receptor beta chain. This clonotype was seen repeatedly, ten times or more. What this receptor recognizes is not known. The junction differs from germline at one of its ends, possibly a read error. The CDR3 covers 12 residues, taking in both the cysteine and the phenylalanine. Of the read, only the CDR3 DNA is kept; its 36 bases are in frame from base 1. The sample belongs to a study of blood T cells in healthy people across ages (dated by TCRdb to between 2014 and 2017). For the study in its entirety: In model experiments, roughly one uniquely barcoded TCR beta cDNA molecule per two T cells was captured by template switching. To track age-related changes in TCR beta repertoire diversity, the study relied on deep sequencing normalized with unique cDNA molecular identifiers. The donors were split into four age groups: young (average about 16 years), middle-aged (around 40), aged (roughly 65) and long-lived (roughly 77). Two additional independent replicas of 1 million unique cDNA reads from the same blood draw were analyzed for two donors (one aged 18 to 29 and one aged 80 or older). Study-level results and caveats: Because donor CMV infection status was unknown, age-related changes in expanded clonotypes were potentially confounded. Bulk unsorted PBMC profiling prevented conclusive comparison of naive and antigen-experienced compartments. The percentage of naive T cells measured by flow cytometry correlated strongly with observed TCR beta diversity. Observed TCR beta diversity per million T cells fell roughly linearly with age, and a significant reduction was already apparent by age around 40. Estimates of total diversity based on one million sequenced T cells were regarded as lower bounds and as underestimates. Compared with the aged group, more naive CD4+ T cells, fewer expanded clones and increased TCR diversity were shown by the long-lived group, suggesting age selection.

Preparation of the library involved 5' RACE. Data came from an Illumina HiSeq 2500. The second PCR ran for about 7 to 11 cycles and used a J-beta primer mix along with a sample-barcoded 5' primer. A unique molecular identifier was introduced onto each TCR beta cDNA molecule by a template-switch 5' adaptor carrying 12 random nucleotides. At least 2.5 million CDR3-containing paired-end reads were obtained from each sample. First-strand cDNA was synthesized from all RNA with the Mint cDNA synthesis kit, primed by a TRBC-specific oligonucleotide. After uracil-DNA glycosylase treatment, a first 18-cycle PCR used universal primers M1SS and BC2_uni_R on all cDNA. Under the source paper's analysis protocol: For normalization, 1 million high-quality reads, each with a distinct molecular identifier, were randomly selected from each sample. Reads sharing molecular identifiers were discarded rather than binned into consensus sequences. MiTCR, set to a Q25 quality threshold and the strictest error-elimination algorithm, was used for CDR3 identification, clonotype clustering and error correction. A nonparametric unseen species model with Euler transformation was used to estimate a lower bound on total TCR beta diversity. TCRdb reran the public reads through fastp at Q25 and MiXCR, keeping productive beta chains. One record per CDR3 amino acid sequence lists the most common genes and DNA. V and J calls and clone size were set by TCRdb, not the authors. The sample table holds about 1 million distinct CDR3 sequences, of which about 25% were seen once. Around 0.75% of the sample is taken by the ten largest.

Donors were 39 systemically healthy Caucasian individuals from Russia aged roughly 6 to 100 years. Ten milliliters of peripheral blood were collected from each donor into EDTA-treated Vacutainer tubes. PBMCs were isolated by Ficoll-Paque density-gradient centrifugation, with at least 6.5 million obtained per sample. Trizol reagent was used to extract total RNA from PBMCs, with at least 6 micrograms per sample. For every donor, an aliquot of PBMCs went through flow cytometry to measure the percentages of naive CD45RAhigh/CD27high T cells. These records were also assigned to another study, of T cells of mothers and their children. The second study's paper adds: Nine systemically healthy Caucasian individuals, comprising three mothers and their six children, were included as donors. cDNA synthesis consumed the entire amount of extracted RNA, loaded at approximately 1.4 ug RNA in each 15 ul reaction. Sample barcodes and 2-4 random nucleotides were added via the M1S primer in the second PCR. More than 8 million TCR beta CDR3 reads were obtained from each mother, and roughly 3 million reads were obtained from each child. In both related and unrelated pairs, thymic selection shapes the output of TCR recombination in a similar way, with inherited differences having only a minor effect. Normalized repertoire overlap in related mother-child pairs was always slightly higher than in unrelated mother-child pairs, but the difference was never significant. No persistent microchimeric T cell clones were detected, at a sensitivity of roughly 100 clones per million clonotypes. Deep NGS was used in the study to compare the TCR beta repertoires of mothers and children and to look for features that separate related mother-child pairs from unrelated individuals. The mean age was around 40 +/- 4 years for the mothers and approximately 11 +/- 4 years for the children. Libraries were sequenced on Illumina HiSeq 2000 with 100+100 nt paired-end reads after adapter ligation with NEBNext reagents. To prevent cross-contamination, the mother and child libraries were prepared one month apart and sequenced in separate runs. For each donor, somewhere between about 450,000 and 2,000,000 distinct TCR beta clonotypes were identified. Naive TCR beta clonotypes were estimated from low-frequency clonotypes matched to each donor's FACS-determined naive share, without sorting.

This TCR was recovered from a girl aged 2 to 10 in good health. The sequencing sample was made of blood. The sequence is built from TRBV12-3 or TRBV12-4 and TRBJ2-5; the D gene cannot be resolved beyond TRBD1 or TRBD2, each matching 6 bases. The CDR3 in this case is CASSPGGGTQYF. The DNA sequence is TGCGCCAGCAGCCCTGGAGGGGGGACCCAGTACTTC.